These 10 T cell receptor beta chains came from one sample sequenced in a study of monozygotic twins with inflammatory bowel disease. TCRdb processed the 5' RACE reads again and assigns one entry to each CDR3 protein, with no DNA. Its table records 330,000 or so distinct CDR3 sequences. Sequenced: blood. These receptors originate from a human donor with ulcerative colitis or Crohn's disease, or a healthy co-twin of an affected twin (not recorded which).

The rearrangement links TRBV3-1 to TRBJ2-7; as DNA is missing, the TRBD1 call by TCRdb cannot be tested. This CDR3 comprises 18 residues. Germline assignment: CDR1 LGHDT and CDR2 YNNKEL (reference sequence). CDR3 amino acids: CASSRGTGSSVSFYEQYF.

The chain joins TRBV4-1 to TRBJ2-1; lacking DNA, the TRBD1 call made by TCRdb goes unchecked. The V gene's germline CDR1 is MGHRA and CDR2 YSYEKL. The CDR3 sequence is 16 residues long. CDR3: CASSQDDRGRYNEQFF.

J is TRBJ2-7 and V is TRBV11-2; TCRdb proposes TRBD1, but this gene call is untestable without DNA. Per germline, CDR1 SGHAT and CDR2 FQNNGV. This CDR3 region has 11 residues. The chain's CDR3 is CASSISGGQYF.

V is TRBV4-1 and J is TRBJ1-4. Germline V CDR1 and CDR2: MGHRA, YSYEKL. The CDR3 has 15 amino acids. The CDR3 spells CASSQSIGSNEKLFF.

This chain uses TRBV6-2 or TRBV6-3 with TRBJ2-7; as DNA is missing, the TRBD1 call by TCRdb cannot be tested. The CDR3 consists of 18 residues. CDR1 and CDR2 from the germline V gene are MNHEY and SVGEGT. The CDR3 spells CASSYSPTWDRYIREQYF.

V usage is TRBV7-2 and J usage is TRBJ2-1. This CDR3 contains 13 residues. Germline assignment: CDR1 SGHTA and CDR2 FQGNSA. CDR3 loop: CASSLSLLNEQFF. The variable domain in full, completed from reference TRBV7-2 and TRBJ2-1, reads GAGVSQSPSNKVTEKGKDVELRCDPISGHTALYWYRQSLGQGLEFLIYFQGNSAPDKSGLPSDRFSAERTGGSVSTLTIQRTQQEDSAVYLCASSLSLLNEQFFGPGTRLTVL.

The chain is built from TRBV7-9 and TRBJ2-1; the D call of TRBD1 rests on TCRdb alone, since no DNA is present to check it. CDR3 length: 12 amino acids. Germline CDR1 SEHNR, CDR2 FQNEAQ (reference sequence). This chain's CDR3 is CASNRGGNEQFF. The full variable domain, with the rest looked up from reference TRBV7-9 and TRBJ2-1, is DTGVSQNPRHKITKRGQNVTFRCDPISEHNRLYWYRQTLGQGPEFLTYFQNEAQLEKSRLLSDRFSAERPKGSFSTLEIQRTEQGDSAMYLCASNRGGNEQFFGPGTRLTVL.

V usage is TRBV5-6 and J usage is TRBJ1-2. Germline CDR1 SGHDT, CDR2 YYEEEE. The CDR3 sequence is 12 residues long. This chain's CDR3 is CASNSANYGYTF.

This chain uses TRBV4-2 with TRBJ1-3. Germline CDR1 reads LGHNA; CDR2 reads YNFKEQ. The CDR3 is made up of 14 amino acids. The CDR3 here is CASSQGYSGNTIYF.

The CDR3 reads CASRMPGLAGPDTQYF. The rearrangement links TRBV28 to TRBJ2-3; no DNA is available, so the TRBD2 call from TCRdb remains unchecked. Germline CDR1 MDHEN, CDR2 SYDVKM. There are 16 residues in the CDR3.